A single sample is the source of the 24 T cell receptor beta chains below, sequenced in a study of blood T cell repertoires in COVID-19. Method: immunoSEQ multiplex PCR; TCRdb's copy keeps in-frame clones and lacks some. The table lists fewer than 300,000 clones, approximately 85% of them singletons. Sequencing was carried out using peripheral blood. These receptor sequences come from a man over 45 with active or convalescent COVID-19.

V is TRBV5-1 and J is TRBJ1-2, with D maybe TRBD1 (6 bases). Deletions cut 0 bases from V and 8 bases from J, with 11 bases between. This CDR3 spans 13 amino acids. Germline lookup yields CDR1 SGHRS and CDR2 YFSETQ. CDR3 in amino acids: CASSLDRVGGYTF. CDR3 DNA sequence: TGCGCCAGCAGCTTGGACAGGGTGGGAGGCTACACCTTC.

The genes are TRBV5-1 and TRBJ1-1; TRBD1 agrees at 7 bases. V lost 4 bases and J lost 6; bases outside the gene matches: 15. The CDR3 length is 16 residues. The germline gives CDR1 SGHRS, CDR2 YFSETQ. The CDR3 nucleotides read TGCGCCAGCAGCCAGGGGGAGGATGTCAGAGGTGCTGAAGCTTTCTTT. Its protein product is CASSQGEDVRGAEAFF.

Here the CDR3 reads CASSLGSRGYTF. Written as DNA, the CDR3 is TGTGCCAGCAGTTTAGGAAGCCGTGGCTACACCTTC. The chain recombines TRBV12-3 or TRBV12-4 with TRBJ1-2; no clear D gene. The CDR3 extends over 12 amino acids. V was pared by 1 base and J by 7 bases, with 7 bases between.

This clone came up a few times. The same CDR3 arises from other DNA sequences in this sample as well. The chain recombines TRBV5-4 with TRBJ1-6; weak D call: TRBD1 (5 bases). Germline V gives CDR1 SGHNT, CDR2 YYREEE (reference sequence). V was cut by 3 bases and J by 10 bases, with 14 bases left in between. CDR3 length: 14 residues. The CDR3 here is CASSSGGRRSPLHF. In nucleotides, the CDR3 is TGTGCCAGCAGCTCGGGGGGGAGGCGGTCACCCCTCCACTTT.

CDR3 residues: CASAEVKSVYGYTF. CDR3 coding DNA: TGTGCCAGCGCCGAGGTAAAGAGTGTGTATGGCTACACCTTC. The J gene is TRBJ1-2, the V gene TRBV5-6; D ambiguous. The CDR3 runs to 14 residues. Germline-derived CDR1 and CDR2 are SGHDT and YYEEEE. Trimming pared 7 bases from V and 5 bases from J, leaving 18 bases between.

This chain connects TRBV9 to TRBJ2-5, with TRBD2 identical over 8 bases. The trim removed 4 bases at V and 5 bases at J, leaving 10 bases unmatched. The CDR3 is 15 amino acids. Germline loops: CDR1 SGDLS, CDR2 YYNGEE. The CDR3 region is CASSPSGGRRETQYF. The CDR3 DNA is TGTGCCAGCAGCCCCAGTGGCGGGAGGAGGGAGACCCAGTACTTC.

The chain combines TRBV7-6 with TRBJ1-1; D call uncertain. The germline CDR1 and CDR2 sequences are SGHVS and FNYEAQ. The CDR3 extends over 15 amino acids. V dropped 1 base and J dropped 4 bases, with 13 bases sitting between them. The CDR3 here is CASSLGTGSGTEAFF. CDR3 DNA: TGTGCCAGCAGCTTAGGAACGGGTTCCGGCACTGAAGCTTTCTTT. The full variable domain, completed using reference TRBV7-6 and TRBJ1-1, is GAGVSQSPRYKVTKRGQDVALRCDPISGHVSLYWYRQALGQGPEFLTYFNYEAQQDKSGLPNDRFSAERPEGSISTLTIQRTEQRDSAMYRCASSLGTGSGTEAFFGQGTRLTVV.

V and J are TRBV9 and TRBJ2-6, with D possibly matching TRBD1 (6 bases). Germline CDR1 is SGDLS and CDR2 is YYNGEE. CDR3 size: 15 residues. V gave up 2 bases and J gave up 2 bases, with 8 bases separating them. The CDR3 here is CASSVWGPGANVLTF. The CDR3 DNA follows: TGTGCCAGCAGCGTGTGGGGGCCTGGGGCCAACGTCCTGACTTTC.

This chain joins TRBV3-1 (or the pseudogene TRBV3-2) and TRBJ2-2; tentative D call: TRBD2 (6 bases). The CDR3 covers 18 residues. V gave up 3 bases and J gave up 0 bases, with 17 bases separating them. Germline-derived CDR1 and CDR2 are LGHDT and YNNKEL (reference sequence). CDR3 in DNA: TGTGCCAGCAGCCACAGCACGGGGGACGGGCCGAACACCGGGGAGCTGTTTTTT. Translating it yields CASSHSTGDGPNTGELFF.

V is TRBV18 and J is TRBJ1-2; the match to TRBD1 covers 7 bases. V was pared by 3 bases and J by 4 bases, with 11 bases of the junction left unmatched. The CDR3 is 16 amino acids. Germline V gene sequence: CDR1 KGHSH, CDR2 LQKENI. This CDR3 is CASSPTRETGVYGYTF. The CDR3 bases are TGTGCCAGCTCACCGACCCGGGAAACAGGGGTCTATGGCTACACCTTC.

The CDR3 region is CASSPGHDTEAFF. As DNA, the CDR3 is TGTGCCAGCAGCCCGGGACATGACACTGAAGCTTTCTTT. This chain links TRBV7-3 with TRBJ1-1; the D gene is possibly TRBD1 (6 bases). The V gene's germline CDR1 is SGHTA and CDR2 FQGTGA. CDR3 length: 13 amino acids. V was trimmed by 5 bases and J by 3 bases, leaving 10 bases between them.

This chain connects TRBV2 to TRBJ2-1, with TRBD2 matching 7 bases. The germline V gene has CDR1 SNHLY and CDR2 FYNNEI. Trimming removed 7 bases from V and 8 bases from J; junction bases left unmatched: 14. This CDR3 comprises 15 residues. The chain's CDR3 is CASTLALAVDDEQFF. Written as DNA, the CDR3 is TGTGCCAGCACTCTGGCGCTAGCGGTGGATGATGAGCAGTTCTTC.

The chain couples TRBV7-9 to TRBJ1-1; D gene unclear. Germline assignment: CDR1 SEHNR and CDR2 FQNEAQ (reference sequence). V lost 1 base, J lost 6 bases, and 12 bases lay in between. This CDR3 spans 14 amino acids. CDR3 sequence: CASSLVGARAEAFF. The CDR3 region has the DNA TGTGCCAGCAGCTTAGTCGGTGCGCGGGCTGAAGCTTTCTTT.

The rearrangement uses TRBV28 and TRBJ2-7; 7 nucleotides match TRBD2. Looked up from germline, CDR1 is MDHEN and CDR2 is SYDVKM. V lost 11 bases to trimming and J lost 1 base; unmatched junction nucleotides: 8. The CDR3 sequence is 13 residues long. CDR3 amino acids: CALGGEASYEQYF. The CDR3 nucleotides are TGTGCCTTGGGAGGGGAGGCGTCCTACGAGCAGTACTTC.

The chain carries TRBV7-2 and TRBJ2-1; the match to TRBD2 covers 8 bases. This CDR3 region has 15 residues. The V gene end was trimmed by 5 bases and the J gene end by 3 bases; junction bases not matched to a gene: 6. Germline loops: CDR1 SGHTA, CDR2 FQGNSA. The CDR3, as DNA: TGTGCCAGCAGCACAGCCGGGACTAGCTACAATGAGCAGTTCTTC. It is translated as CASSTAGTSYNEQFF.

The chain joins TRBV7-9 to TRBJ1-4; D is perhaps TRBD1 (6 bases). Trimming left V 5 bases short and J 8 bases short, with 18 bases between. The germline V gene encodes CDR1 SEHNR and CDR2 FQNEAQ (reference sequence). The CDR3 loop spans 15 amino acids. CDR3 bases: TGTGCCAGCAGCCCGCGGCAGGGGCTGGAGGAAAAACTGTTTTTT. It is translated as CASSPRQGLEEKLFF. Full variable domain (missing parts from reference TRBV7-9 and TRBJ1-4): DTGVSQNPRHKITKRGQNVTFRCDPISEHNRLYWYRQTLGQGPEFLTYFQNEAQLEKSRLLSDRFSAERPKGSFSTLEIQRTEQGDSAMYLCASSPRQGLEEKLFFGSGTQLSVL.

This clone appeared a few times. The chain recombines TRBV30 with TRBJ1-6; D ambiguous. From germline, CDR1 is GTSNPN and CDR2 SVGIG (reference sequence). The CDR3 has 13 amino acids. The V and J ends lost 4 bases and 6 bases respectively, with 10 bases between them. CDR3 nucleotide sequence: TGTGCCTGGAACGGCGGCGTTAATTCACCCCTCCACTTT. Protein: CAWNGGVNSPLHF.

The chain carries TRBV12-5 and TRBJ2-3; the match to TRBD1 covers 7 bases. Germline trimming cut 6 bases from V and 2 bases from J; bases unmatched to any gene: 5. Looked up from germline, CDR1 is LGHNT and CDR2 is FRNRAP. There are 14 residues in the CDR3. The CDR3 region has the DNA TGTGCTAGTGGCACAGGGGACATCACAGATACGCAGTATTTT. Translating it yields CASGTGDITDTQYF.

The V gene is TRBV7-3, the J gene TRBJ1-1; no definite D call. Germline CDR1 is SGHTA and CDR2 is FQGTGA. The V and J ends lost 2 bases and 1 base respectively, with 11 bases between them. This CDR3 comprises 15 residues. In DNA form, the CDR3 reads TGTGCCAGCAGCTTAGAGGGCAGACGGAACACTGAAGCTTTCTTT. The encoded protein is CASSLEGRRNTEAFF.

The genes are TRBV9 and TRBJ2-2; 9 bases agree with TRBD1. The ends lost 3 bases at V and 2 bases at J; junction bases unmatched: 5. The CDR3 totals 16 residues. Germline V gene lookup returns CDR1 SGDLS and CDR2 YYNGEE. DNA for the CDR3: TGTGCCAGCAGCGCCTCGACAGGGGGTAACACCGGGGAGCTGTTTTTT. Residues: CASSASTGGNTGELFF.

The chain carries TRBV24-1 and TRBJ2-1, with 10 nucleotides matching TRBD2. The CDR3 runs 16 residues. CDR1 is KGHDR and CDR2 is SFDVKD in the germline V gene. V shed 6 bases and J 9 bases; nucleotides not matched to a gene: 13. The CDR3 sequence: CATSLGGVAGGSEQFF. The CDR3 nucleotides read TGTGCCACCAGTTTAGGGGGGGTAGCGGGAGGATCTGAGCAGTTCTTC.

V gene TRBV4-3 combines with J gene TRBJ2-5; perhaps TRBD1 as D (6 bases). CDR1 and CDR2 from the germline V gene are LGHNA and YSLEER. The CDR3 sequence is 14 residues long. Trimming stripped 4 bases from V and 6 bases from J, with 15 bases between. The CDR3: CASSLQGWGQTQYF. The CDR3 coding sequence is TGCGCCAGCAGCCTTCAGGGTTGGGGGCAGACCCAGTACTTC.

This chain joins TRBV28 and TRBJ1-5; D perhaps matches TRBD1 (5 bases). V lost 6 bases to trimming and J lost 3 bases, with 18 bases between them. The CDR3 loop spans 16 amino acids. Germline V gene sequence: CDR1 MDHEN, CDR2 SYDVKM. The CDR3 loop is CASSLLGGIVNQPQHF. CDR3 nucleotides: TGTGCCAGCAGCTTGCTGGGGGGGATTGTCAATCAGCCCCAGCATTTT.

The chain joins TRBV27 to TRBJ2-1, with D possibly being TRBD2 (5 bases). There are 14 residues in the CDR3. Germline V gives CDR1 MNHEY, CDR2 SMNVEV (reference sequence). Trimming stripped 3 bases from V and 8 bases from J, with 14 bases between. The CDR3 spells CASSLASRRYEQFF. The CDR3 nucleotides are TGTGCCAGCAGTTTGGCTAGCCGGAGATATGAGCAGTTCTTC.